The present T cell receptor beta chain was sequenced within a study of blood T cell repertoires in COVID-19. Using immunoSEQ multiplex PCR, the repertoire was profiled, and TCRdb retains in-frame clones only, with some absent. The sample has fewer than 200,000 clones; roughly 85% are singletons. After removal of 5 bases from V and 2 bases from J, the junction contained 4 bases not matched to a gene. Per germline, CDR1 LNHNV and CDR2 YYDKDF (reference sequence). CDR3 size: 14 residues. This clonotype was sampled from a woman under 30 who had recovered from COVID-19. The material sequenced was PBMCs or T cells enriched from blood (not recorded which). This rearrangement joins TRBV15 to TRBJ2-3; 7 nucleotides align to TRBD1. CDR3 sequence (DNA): TGTGCCACCAGCCGGGACAGATACACAGATACGCAGTATTTT. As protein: CATSRDRYTDTQYF.